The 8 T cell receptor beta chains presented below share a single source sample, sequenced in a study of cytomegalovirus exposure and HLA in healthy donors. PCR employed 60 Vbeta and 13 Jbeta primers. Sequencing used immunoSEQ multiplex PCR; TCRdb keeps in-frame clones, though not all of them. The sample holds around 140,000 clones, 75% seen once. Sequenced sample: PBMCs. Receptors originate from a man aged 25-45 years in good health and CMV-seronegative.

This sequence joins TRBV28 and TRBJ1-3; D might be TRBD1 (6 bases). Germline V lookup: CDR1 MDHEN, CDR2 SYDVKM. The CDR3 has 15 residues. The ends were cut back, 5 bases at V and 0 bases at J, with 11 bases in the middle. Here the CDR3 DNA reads TGTGCCAGCAGTGGACAGTTCAGCTCTGGAAACACCATATATTTT. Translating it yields CASSGQFSSGNTIYF.

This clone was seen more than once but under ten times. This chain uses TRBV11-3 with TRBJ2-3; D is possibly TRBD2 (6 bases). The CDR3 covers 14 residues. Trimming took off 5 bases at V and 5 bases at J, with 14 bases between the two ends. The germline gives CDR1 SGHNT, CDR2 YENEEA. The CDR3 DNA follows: TGTGCCAGCAGCGCACCGGGAGAAGGAGATACGCAGTATTTT. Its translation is CASSAPGEGDTQYF.

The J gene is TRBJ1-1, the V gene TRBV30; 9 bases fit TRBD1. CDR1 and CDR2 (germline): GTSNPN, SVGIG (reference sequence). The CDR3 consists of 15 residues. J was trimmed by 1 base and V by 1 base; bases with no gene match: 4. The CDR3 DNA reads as TGTGCCTGGAGTGGATCGGACAGGGGGAACACTGAAGCTTTCTTT. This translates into CAWSGSDRGNTEAFF.

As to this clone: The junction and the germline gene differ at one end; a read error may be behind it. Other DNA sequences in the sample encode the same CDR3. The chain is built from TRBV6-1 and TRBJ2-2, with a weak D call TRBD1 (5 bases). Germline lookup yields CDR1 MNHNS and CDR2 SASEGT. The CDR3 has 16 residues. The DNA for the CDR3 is TGTGCCAGCAGTGCCCGGACACCGACGAATACCGGGGAGCTGTTTTTT. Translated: CASSARTPTNTGELFF.

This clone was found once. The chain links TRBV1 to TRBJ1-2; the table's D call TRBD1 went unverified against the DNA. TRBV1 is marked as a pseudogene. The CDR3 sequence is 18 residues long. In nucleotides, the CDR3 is TGCACCAGCAGCCAAGCCCAGTTCCGGGACAGAACTAACTATGGCTACACCTTC. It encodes CTSSQAQFRDRTNYGYTF.

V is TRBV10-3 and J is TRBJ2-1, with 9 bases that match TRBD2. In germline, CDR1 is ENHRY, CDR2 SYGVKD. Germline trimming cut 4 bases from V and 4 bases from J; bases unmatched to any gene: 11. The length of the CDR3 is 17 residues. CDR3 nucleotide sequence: TGTGCCATCAGTGGAGCGACCGGGACTAGCCTATACAATGAGCAGTTCTTC. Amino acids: CAISGATGTSLYNEQFF.

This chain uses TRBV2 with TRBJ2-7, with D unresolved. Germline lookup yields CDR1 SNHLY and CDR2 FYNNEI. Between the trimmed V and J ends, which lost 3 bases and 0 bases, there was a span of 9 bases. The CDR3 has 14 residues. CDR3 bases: TGTGCCAGCAGTGACAGATTTGGCTCCTACGAGCAGTACTTC. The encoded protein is CASSDRFGSYEQYF.

The CDR3 is CASSLGETSGADTQYF. The CDR3 coding sequence is TGCGCCAGCAGCTTGGGCGAGACTAGCGGGGCAGATACGCAGTATTTT. This chain connects TRBV5-1 to TRBJ2-3, with 11 positions matching TRBD2. The V gene's germline CDR1 is SGHRS and CDR2 YFSETQ. The CDR3 totals 16 residues. The ends lost 0 bases at V and 4 bases at J; junction bases unmatched: 4.